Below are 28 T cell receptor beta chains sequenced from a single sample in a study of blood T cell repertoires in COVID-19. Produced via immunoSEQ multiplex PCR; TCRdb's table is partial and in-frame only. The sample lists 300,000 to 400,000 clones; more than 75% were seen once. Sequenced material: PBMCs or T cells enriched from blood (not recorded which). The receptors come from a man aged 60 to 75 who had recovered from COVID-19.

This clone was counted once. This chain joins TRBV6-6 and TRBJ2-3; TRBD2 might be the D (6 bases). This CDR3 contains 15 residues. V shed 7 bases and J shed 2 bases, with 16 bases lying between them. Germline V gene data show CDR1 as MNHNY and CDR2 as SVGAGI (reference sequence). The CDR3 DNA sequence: TGTGCCAGCACCGTCGCGGGACGGATCACAGATACGCAGTATTTT. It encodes CASTVAGRITDTQYF.

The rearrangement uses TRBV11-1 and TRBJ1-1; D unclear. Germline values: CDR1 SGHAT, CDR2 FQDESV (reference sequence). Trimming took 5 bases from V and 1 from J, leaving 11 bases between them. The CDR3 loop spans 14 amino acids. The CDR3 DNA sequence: TGTGCCAGCAGCCTCGCCGGCGGGAACACTGAAGCTTTCTTT. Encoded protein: CASSLAGGNTEAFF.

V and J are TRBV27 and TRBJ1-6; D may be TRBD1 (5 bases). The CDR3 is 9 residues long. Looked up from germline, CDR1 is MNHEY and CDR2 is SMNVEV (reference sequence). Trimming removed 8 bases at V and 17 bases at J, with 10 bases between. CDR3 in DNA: TGTGCCAGCCAGGGCTTTTTCCACTTT. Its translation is CASQGFFHF.

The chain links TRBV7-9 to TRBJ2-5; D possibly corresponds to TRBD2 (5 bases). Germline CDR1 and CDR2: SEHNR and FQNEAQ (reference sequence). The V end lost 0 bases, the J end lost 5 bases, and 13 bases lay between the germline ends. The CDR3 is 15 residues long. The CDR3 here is CASSLAEDLSETQYF. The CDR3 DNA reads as TGTGCCAGCAGCTTAGCGGAGGACCTATCGGAGACCCAGTACTTC.

CDR3 bases: TGCGCCAGCAGCCAATCGGAGTTTCAGCCCCAGCATTTT. It is translated as CASSQSEFQPQHF. The chain has TRBV4-1 and TRBJ1-5; no clear D. The ends were cut back, 2 bases at V and 6 bases at J, with 8 bases in the middle. Germline V lookup: CDR1 MGHRA, CDR2 YSYEKL. CDR3 length: 13 residues.

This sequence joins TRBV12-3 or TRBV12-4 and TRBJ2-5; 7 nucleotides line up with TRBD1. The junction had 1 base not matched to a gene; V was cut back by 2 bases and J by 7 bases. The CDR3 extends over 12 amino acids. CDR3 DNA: TGTGCCAGCAGTTTACCAGGGGGGACCCAGTACTTC. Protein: CASSLPGGTQYF.

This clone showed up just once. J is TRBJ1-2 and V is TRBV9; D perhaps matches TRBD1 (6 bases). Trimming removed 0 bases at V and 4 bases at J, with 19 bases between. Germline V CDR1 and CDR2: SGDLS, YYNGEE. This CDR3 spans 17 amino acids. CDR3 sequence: CASSVDGRAQGRYGYTF. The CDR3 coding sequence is TGTGCCAGCAGCGTAGACGGGAGGGCTCAGGGGCGCTATGGCTACACCTTC. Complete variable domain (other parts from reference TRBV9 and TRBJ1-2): DSGVTQTPKHLITATGQRVTLRCSPRSGDLSVYWYQQSLDQGLQFLIQYYNGEERAKGNILERFSAQQFPDLHSELNLSSLELGDSALYFCASSVDGRAQGRYGYTFGSGTRLTVV.

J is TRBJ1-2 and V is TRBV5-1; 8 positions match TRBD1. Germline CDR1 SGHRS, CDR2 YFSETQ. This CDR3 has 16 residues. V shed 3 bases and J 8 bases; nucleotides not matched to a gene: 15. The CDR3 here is CASSYGTGDTRAGYTF. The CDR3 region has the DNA TGCGCCAGCAGCTACGGGACAGGAGATACCAGGGCAGGCTACACCTTC. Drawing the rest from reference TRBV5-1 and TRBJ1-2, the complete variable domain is KAGVTQTPRYLIKTRGQQVTLSCSPISGHRSVSWYQQTPGQGLQFLFEYFSETQRNKGNFPGRFSGRQFSNSRSEMNVSTLELGDSALYLCASSYGTGDTRAGYTFGSGTRLTVV.

CDR3 nucleotide sequence: TGTGCCAGCAGTTACGCGACGAGGGCCGGGGAGCAGTACTTC. Amino acids: CASSYATRAGEQYF. The chain links TRBV6-5 to TRBJ2-7; D might be TRBD2 (5 bases). CDR3 length equals 14 residues. Germline V gene data show CDR1 as MNHEY and CDR2 as SVGAGI. V gave up 2 bases and J gave up 7 bases, with 15 bases separating them.

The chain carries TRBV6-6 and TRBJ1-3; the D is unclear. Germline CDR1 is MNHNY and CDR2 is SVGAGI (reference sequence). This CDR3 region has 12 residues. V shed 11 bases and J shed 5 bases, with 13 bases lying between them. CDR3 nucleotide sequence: TGTGCCGTCGGGTACCAACGAAACACCATATATTTT. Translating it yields CAVGYQRNTIYF.

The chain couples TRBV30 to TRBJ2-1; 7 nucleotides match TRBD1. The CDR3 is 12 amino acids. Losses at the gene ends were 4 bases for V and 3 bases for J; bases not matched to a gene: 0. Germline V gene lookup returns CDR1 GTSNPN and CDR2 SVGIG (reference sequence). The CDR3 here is CAWTGGYNEQFF. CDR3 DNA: TGTGCCTGGACAGGGGGCTACAATGAGCAGTTCTTC.

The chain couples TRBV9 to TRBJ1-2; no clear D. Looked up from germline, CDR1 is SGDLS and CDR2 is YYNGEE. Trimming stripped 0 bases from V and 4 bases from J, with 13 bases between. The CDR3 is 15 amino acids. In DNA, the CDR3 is TGTGCCAGCAGCGTAGCGTCCACCATCAGCTATGGCTACACCTTC. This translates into CASSVASTISYGYTF.

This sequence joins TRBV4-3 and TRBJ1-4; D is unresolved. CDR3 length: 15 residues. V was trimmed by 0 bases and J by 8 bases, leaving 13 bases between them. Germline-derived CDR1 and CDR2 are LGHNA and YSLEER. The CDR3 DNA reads TGCGCCAGCAGCCAAGATGGGAGGGTTGGAGAAAAACTGTTTTTT. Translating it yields CASSQDGRVGEKLFF.

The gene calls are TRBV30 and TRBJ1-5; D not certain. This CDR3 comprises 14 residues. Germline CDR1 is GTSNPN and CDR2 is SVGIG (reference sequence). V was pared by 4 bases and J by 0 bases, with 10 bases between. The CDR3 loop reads CAWTTKYSNQPQHF. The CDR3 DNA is TGTGCCTGGACGACAAAGTATAGCAATCAGCCCCAGCATTTT. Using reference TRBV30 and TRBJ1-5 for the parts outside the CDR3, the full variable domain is SQTIHQWPATLVQPVGSPLSLECTVEGTSNPNLYWYRQAAGRGLQLLFYSVGIGQISSEVPQNLSASRPQDRQFILSSKKLLLSDSGFYLCAWTTKYSNQPQHFGDGTRLSIL.

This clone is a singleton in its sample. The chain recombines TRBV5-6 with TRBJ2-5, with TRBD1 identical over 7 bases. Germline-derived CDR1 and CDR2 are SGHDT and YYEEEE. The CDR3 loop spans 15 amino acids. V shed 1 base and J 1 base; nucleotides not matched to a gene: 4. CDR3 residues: CASSLYRGTQETQYF. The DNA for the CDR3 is TGTGCCAGCAGCTTGTACAGGGGCACCCAAGAGACCCAGTACTTC.

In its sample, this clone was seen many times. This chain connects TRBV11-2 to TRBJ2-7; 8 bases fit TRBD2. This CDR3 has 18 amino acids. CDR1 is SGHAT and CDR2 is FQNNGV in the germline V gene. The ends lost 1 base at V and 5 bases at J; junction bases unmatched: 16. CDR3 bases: TGTGCCAGCAGCTTAGGGGGGTTAGCGGGATATTGGGTCGACGAGCAGTACTTC. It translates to CASSLGGLAGYWVDEQYF.

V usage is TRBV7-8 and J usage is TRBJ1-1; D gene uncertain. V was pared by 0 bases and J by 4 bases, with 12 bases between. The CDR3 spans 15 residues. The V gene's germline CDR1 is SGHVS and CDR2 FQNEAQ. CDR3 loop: CASSLARAGSTEAFF. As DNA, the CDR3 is TGTGCCAGCAGCTTAGCGCGTGCTGGGAGCACTGAAGCTTTCTTT.

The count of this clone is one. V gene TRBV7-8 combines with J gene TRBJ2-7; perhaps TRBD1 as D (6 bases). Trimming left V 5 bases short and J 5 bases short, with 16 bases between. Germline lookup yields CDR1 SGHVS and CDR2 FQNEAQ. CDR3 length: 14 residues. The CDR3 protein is CASSQPGGFNEQYF. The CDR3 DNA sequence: TGTGCCAGCAGCCAACCTGGGGGCTTCAACGAGCAGTACTTC.

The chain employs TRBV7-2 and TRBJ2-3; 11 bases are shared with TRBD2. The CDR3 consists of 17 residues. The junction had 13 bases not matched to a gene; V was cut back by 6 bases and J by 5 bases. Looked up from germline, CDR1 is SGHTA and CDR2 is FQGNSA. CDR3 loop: CASSSQVVAGGQDTQYF. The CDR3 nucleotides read TGTGCCAGCAGTTCCCAGGTGGTAGCGGGGGGGCAAGATACGCAGTATTTT.

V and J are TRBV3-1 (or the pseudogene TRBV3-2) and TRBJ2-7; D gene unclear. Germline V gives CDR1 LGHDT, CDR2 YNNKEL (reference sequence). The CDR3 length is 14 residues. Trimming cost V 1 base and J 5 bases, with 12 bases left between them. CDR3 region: CASSQVRLANEQYF. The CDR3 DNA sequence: TGTGCCAGCAGCCAAGTAAGGTTAGCCAACGAGCAGTACTTC.

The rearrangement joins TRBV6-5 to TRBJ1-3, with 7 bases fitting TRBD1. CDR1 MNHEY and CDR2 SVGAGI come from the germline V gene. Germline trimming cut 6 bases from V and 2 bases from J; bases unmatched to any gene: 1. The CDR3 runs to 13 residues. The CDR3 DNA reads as TGTGCCAGCAGGGACAGGACTGGAAACACCATATATTTT. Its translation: CASRDRTGNTIYF.

The CDR3 bases are TGTGCCAGTAGTATTTGGGGCGGGAGTAGAAACGGGGAGCTGTTTTTT. Translating it yields CASSIWGGSRNGELFF. The chain has TRBV19 and TRBJ2-2, with 7 bases aligning to TRBD2. From germline, CDR1 is LNHDA and CDR2 SQIVND (reference sequence). Trimming took 3 bases from V and 7 from J; bases not matched to a gene: 11. This CDR3 has 16 amino acids.

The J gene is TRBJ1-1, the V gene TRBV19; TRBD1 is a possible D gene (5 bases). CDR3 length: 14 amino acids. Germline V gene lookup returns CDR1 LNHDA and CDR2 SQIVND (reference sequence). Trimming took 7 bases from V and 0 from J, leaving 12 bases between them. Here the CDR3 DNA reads TGTGCCAGTAATCAGGGCAGCATGAACACTGAAGCTTTCTTT. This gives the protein CASNQGSMNTEAFF.

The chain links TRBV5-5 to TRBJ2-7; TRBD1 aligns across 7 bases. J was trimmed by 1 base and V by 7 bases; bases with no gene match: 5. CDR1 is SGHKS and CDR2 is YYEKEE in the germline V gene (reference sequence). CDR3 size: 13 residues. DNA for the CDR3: TGTGCCAGCCGACAGGGCGAGTCCTACGAGCAGTACTTC. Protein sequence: CASRQGESYEQYF.

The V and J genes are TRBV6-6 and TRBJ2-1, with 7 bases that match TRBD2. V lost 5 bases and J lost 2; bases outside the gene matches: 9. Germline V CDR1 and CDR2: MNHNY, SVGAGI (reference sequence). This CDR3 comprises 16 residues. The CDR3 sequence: CASSPRGERTYNEQFF. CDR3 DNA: TGTGCCAGCAGTCCCCGGGGGGAGCGGACCTACAATGAGCAGTTCTTC.

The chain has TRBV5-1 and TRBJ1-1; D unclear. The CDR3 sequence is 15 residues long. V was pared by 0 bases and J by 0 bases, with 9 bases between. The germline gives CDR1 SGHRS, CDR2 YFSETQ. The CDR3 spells CASSLGRRMNTEAFF. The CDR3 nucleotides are TGCGCCAGCAGCTTGGGCAGGAGGATGAACACTGAAGCTTTCTTT.

CDR3 sequence reads: CASSVSVPNEQFF. In DNA, the CDR3 is TGTGCCAGCAGCGTGAGTGTCCCCAATGAGCAGTTCTTC. V is TRBV7-9 and J is TRBJ2-1; no firm D call. The V end was cut by 5 bases, the J end by 6 bases, with 11 bases between. This CDR3 region has 13 residues. Germline V gene data show CDR1 as SEHNR and CDR2 as FQNEAQ (reference sequence).

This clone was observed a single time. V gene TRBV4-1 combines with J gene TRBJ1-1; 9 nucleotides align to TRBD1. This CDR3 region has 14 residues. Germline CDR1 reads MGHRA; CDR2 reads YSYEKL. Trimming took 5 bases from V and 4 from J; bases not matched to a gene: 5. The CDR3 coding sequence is TGCGCCAGCAGCTACAGGGGGCGAGGCACTGAAGCTTTCTTT. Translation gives CASSYRGRGTEAFF.